This T cell receptor beta chain was sequenced in a study of blood T cells in healthy people across ages. A second 7 to 11 cycle PCR used barcoded and J-beta primers. Each CDR3 protein is one row after TCRdb ran MiXCR on the 5' RACE reads. The table lists more than 1.4 million distinct CDR3 sequences, about 40% of them singletons. CDR1 is SGHRS and CDR2 is YFSETQ in the germline V gene. This CDR3 contains 17 residues. Each donor was a healthy Caucasian individual from Russia, aged 6 to 90. The TCR was taken from a woman aged 18 to 35 in good health. Sequencing input: blood. This rearrangement joins TRBV5-1 to TRBJ2-5; 14 nucleotides line up with TRBD2. The better agreement between TRBJ2-7 and the DNA end casts doubt on the J call. This CDR3 reads CASSPRTSGRLSDEQYF. In DNA form, the CDR3 reads TGCGCCAGCAGCCCGAGGACTAGCGGGAGGCTTAGCGACGAGCAGTACTTC.